This is a list of T cell receptor beta chains from one sample in a study of control samples from healthy donors and cancer patients. The assay was immunoSEQ multiplex PCR, and TCRdb's table has in-frame clones only and misses some. The data contain approximately 92,000 clones, 85% to 95% of them seen just once; the ten biggest clones take up about 1.5%. The sequencing input was blood. The receptors shown here come from a woman aged 25-40 years in good health. CDR3s leave out the opening cysteine and the closing phenylalanine or tryptophan. Fields, in order: V gene, CDR3 protein.

>TRBV5-4
ASSPSGGSEKAF
>TRBV3-1/TRBV3-2
ASSTRKAGTNEKLF
>TRBV6-2/TRBV6-3
ASSWQGAFFENTEAF
>TRBV15
ATSRATSGTYNEQF
>TRBV11-3
ATRPGGNTGELF
>TRBV28
ASSFWQASNEKLF
>TRBV29-1
STKGDRETGELF
>TRBV7-8
ASSQRGAGNTIY
>TRBV21-1
ASRLNWPRGPYNEQF
>TRBV5-1
ASSLGSGSPGELF
>TRBV4-2
ASSQDRTGPFYGYT
>TRBV5-5
ASSFTTGGSSGNTIY
>TRBV28
ASSLIYRGTGYT
>TRBV2
ASRALMNYGYT
>TRBV3-1/TRBV3-2
ASSLGREGRETQY
>TRBV2
ASRVTGGEKLF
>TRBV7-2
ASSNRVIAPDYGYT
>TRBV28
ASKSQGRSEAF
>TRBV12-3/TRBV12-4
ASSSNQPQH
>TRBV13
ASSNRDFPKAF
>TRBV7-8
ASSLGRDISQPQH
>TRBV13
ASSFPSSGSLGGYT
>TRBV27
ASSFEGGGEAF
>TRBV5-4
ASSQLTGGYYEQY
>TRBV5-6
ASSVEGSSYNEQF
>TRBV11-3
ASSTKAGGGETQY
>TRBV6-5
ASSYSRGTEAF
>TRBV24-1
ATGGAWTDTQY
>TRBV20-1
SAGEYEQY
>TRBV9
ASSVDGTKGEPQH
>TRBV9
ASSVGYGLDTDTQY
>TRBV9
ASSVLSTGELF
>TRBV3-1/TRBV3-2
ASSPRYKNTGELF